Shown below are 28 T cell receptor beta chains from a single sample sequenced in a study of beta chain features in type 1 diabetes (dated by TCRdb to the late 2010s). The antigens these receptors bind are not known. Receptor libraries were prepared by the immunoSEQ multiplex PCR assay. The entire isolated RNA was reverse transcribed using the High Capacity cDNA Reverse Transcription Kit, and thus expressed TCRB transcripts were sequenced. Here the immuneACCESS table is served through TCRdb, limited to in-frame sequences with V and J called. Missing clones are a known gap in these copies; in checked studies unresolved V genes cover under half, and the rest lacks a known reason. Recorded for this sample are some 370,000 clones; 9.5% to 10% of them occurred a single time. The top ten clonotypes cover 0.55% to 0.75% of the sample. The study at large found these results: In all four CD4+ subsets, TCRB CDR3 length was moderately but significantly shorter in type 1 diabetes patients.

Sample: central memory CD4+ T cells from blood. All receptors come from a man aged 25 to 40 with type 1 diabetes.

The sample holds a few counts of this clone. The rearrangement uses TRBV4-2 and TRBJ1-3; 9 bases line up with TRBD1. V lost 3 bases to trimming and J lost 0 bases; unmatched junction nucleotides: 3. The length of the CDR3 is 16 residues. Per the germline V gene, CDR1 is LGHNA and CDR2 is YNFKEQ. As DNA, the CDR3 is TGTGCCAGCAGCCAGGAGACAGGGGGCTCTGGAAACACCATATATTTT. This sequence encodes CASSQETGGSGNTIYF.

This rearrangement joins TRBV6-5 to TRBJ2-5, with 12 bases lining up with TRBD2. Near its end, the DNA agrees better with TRBJ2-7, so the J call may be wrong. CDR3 length: 13 amino acids. Germline CDR1 and CDR2: MNHEY and SVGAGI. CDR3 in DNA: TGTGCCAGCACCAGGACTAGCGGGACCGAGCAGTACTTC. This translates into CASTRTSGTEQYF.

The chain employs TRBV5-6 and TRBJ2-3, with 14 bases aligning to TRBD2. V trimming: 3 bases; J trimming: 4 bases; junction bases outside the gene matches: 13. CDR3 length equals 19 residues. Germline lookup yields CDR1 SGHDT and CDR2 YYEEEE. DNA for the CDR3: TGTGCCAGCAGCTCCGCCGGGACTAGCGGGAGAGGGGAGTCAGATACGCAGTATTTT. It codes for CASSSAGTSGRGESDTQYF.

This clone has just a few counts. The V gene is TRBV14, the J gene TRBJ2-7; 10 bases agree with TRBD2. This CDR3 contains 16 residues. With V trimmed by 4 bases and J by 6 bases, 12 bases remained unmatched. The germline gives CDR1 SGHDN, CDR2 FVKESK. The CDR3, as DNA: TGTGCCAGCAGCCCCCTAGCGGGAGTCATATCGGGCGAGCAGTACTTC. Protein sequence: CASSPLAGVISGEQYF.

This clone was seen only a few times. The rearrangement uses TRBV15 and TRBJ2-3; D not certain. V lost 0 bases to trimming and J lost 3 bases, with 13 bases between them. This CDR3 region has 16 residues. From germline, CDR1 is LNHNV and CDR2 YYDKDF (reference sequence). CDR3 loop: CATSRETATLTDTQYF. CDR3 nucleotide sequence: TGTGCCACCAGCAGAGAAACAGCAACATTAACAGATACGCAGTATTTT.

This clone was recorded a few times. The rearrangement joins TRBV28 to TRBJ1-5; possibly TRBD1 for D (5 bases). The CDR3 loop spans 18 amino acids. Trimming pared 5 bases from V and 0 bases from J, leaving 20 bases between. CDR1 MDHEN and CDR2 SYDVKM come from the germline V gene. The CDR3 reads CASSPSGGAEYSNQPQHF. In nucleotides, the CDR3 is TGTGCCAGCAGTCCCTCGGGCGGGGCAGAATATAGCAATCAGCCCCAGCATTTT.

This chain links TRBV5-1 with TRBJ1-1, with D unclear. V was pared by 4 bases and J by 0 bases, with 10 bases between. Germline assignment: CDR1 SGHRS and CDR2 YFSETQ. The CDR3 is made up of 14 amino acids. The CDR3 is CASSLTTLNTEAFF. The CDR3 nucleotides read TGCGCCAGCAGCCTTACGACATTGAACACTGAAGCTTTCTTT. The entire variable domain, with the rest obtained from reference TRBV5-1 and TRBJ1-1, is as follows: KAGVTQTPRYLIKTRGQQVTLSCSPISGHRSVSWYQQTPGQGLQFLFEYFSETQRNKGNFPGRFSGRQFSNSRSEMNVSTLELGDSALYLCASSLTTLNTEAFFGQGTRLTVV.

The chain combines TRBV7-3 with TRBJ2-7; 14 bases fit TRBD2. Germline values: CDR1 SGHTA, CDR2 FQGTGA. The CDR3 consists of 19 residues. Trimming at V came to 4 bases and at J to 0 bases, leaving 11 bases not matched to a gene. CDR3 sequence reads: CASSSSGLAGVPRSYEQYF. CDR3 DNA sequence: TGTGCCAGCAGCTCCTCGGGACTAGCGGGAGTCCCACGCTCCTACGAGCAGTACTTC.

The chain is built from TRBV7-6 and TRBJ1-5; possible D gene TRBD1, 5 bases. The CDR3 has 15 residues. Trimming left V 3 bases short and J 5 bases short, with 14 bases between. CDR1 is SGHVS, CDR2 FNYEAQ, per germline. CDR3 protein: CASSFSGGVDQPQHF. The CDR3 DNA reads TGTGCCAGCAGCTTTTCCGGGGGTGTGGATCAGCCCCAGCATTTT.

The V call is TRBV2, the J call TRBJ2-2; D remains unclear. The CDR3 totals 12 residues. From germline, CDR1 is SNHLY and CDR2 FYNNEI. With 8 bases removed from V and 1 base from J, the gap between germline ends came to 5 bases. The CDR3 protein is CASGWNTGELFF. The CDR3 region has the DNA TGTGCCAGCGGGTGGAACACCGGGGAGCTGTTTTTT.

A few counts support this clone. This sequence joins TRBV9 and TRBJ2-1; D uncertain. This CDR3 comprises 12 residues. Trimming cost V 0 bases and J 11 bases, with 9 bases left between them. CDR1 is SGDLS, CDR2 YYNGEE, per germline. DNA for the CDR3: TGTGCCAGCAGCGTAGGGGATGGGAAGCAGTTCTTC. It codes for CASSVGDGKQFF.

This clone was observed a few times. The chain employs TRBV21-1 and TRBJ1-2. TRBV21-1 is flagged as a pseudogene. The CDR3 covers 14 residues. The CDR3 bases are TGTGCCAGCAGCAAAGTCCGAGGTTACTATGGCTACACCTTC. It specifies CASSKVRGYYGYTF.

This clone came up a few times. The chain recombines TRBV7-8 with TRBJ2-5, with TRBD2 matching 8 bases. Trimming at V came to 5 bases and at J to 5 bases, leaving 10 bases not matched to a gene. The CDR3 extends over 15 amino acids. Germline CDR1 SGHVS, CDR2 FQNEAQ. The CDR3 loop is CASSLPGGARETQYF. As DNA, the CDR3 is TGTGCCAGCAGCCTCCCGGGGGGGGCGCGGGAGACCCAGTACTTC.

This sequence joins TRBV18 and TRBJ2-3; D is perhaps TRBD2 (5 bases). The CDR3 runs to 15 residues. In germline, CDR1 is KGHSH, CDR2 LQKENI. V was pared by 1 base and J by 4 bases, with 12 bases between. The CDR3, as DNA: TGTGCCAGCTCACCACAACCGGGGTTTGCAGATACGCAGTATTTT. Translating it yields CASSPQPGFADTQYF.

A few counts support this clone. V gene TRBV2 combines with J gene TRBJ2-7; TRBD1 agrees at 10 bases. The J segment lost 4 bases and the V segment lost 5 bases, leaving 8 bases of the junction unmatched. CDR1 SNHLY and CDR2 FYNNEI come from the germline V gene. This CDR3 spans 15 amino acids. CDR3 sequence: CASSWNWGQGYEQYF. In nucleotides, the CDR3 is TGTGCCAGCAGTTGGAATTGGGGACAGGGGTACGAGCAGTACTTC.

This clone was counted ten times or more. The chain combines TRBV30 with TRBJ2-6; D is undetermined. Looked up from germline, CDR1 is GTSNPN and CDR2 is SVGIG (reference sequence). With 5 bases removed from V and 4 bases from J, the gap between germline ends came to 6 bases. CDR3 size: 12 residues. In nucleotides, the CDR3 is TGTGCCTGGGCGCGGGGGGCCAACGTCCTGACTTTC. This sequence encodes CAWARGANVLTF.

This clone was detected a few times. The chain uses TRBV7-2 and TRBJ2-3; weak D call: TRBD2 (5 bases). This CDR3 is 12 amino acids long. Between the trimmed V and J ends, which lost 3 bases and 7 bases, there was a span of 8 bases. Germline lookup yields CDR1 SGHTA and CDR2 FQGNSA. The CDR3 DNA reads TGTGCCAGCAGCTTGCCCGGGAATACGCAGTATTTT. Amino acid sequence: CASSLPGNTQYF.

Ten or more counts support this clone. The chain recombines TRBV7-9 with TRBJ1-1; D not resolved. Germline CDR1 reads SEHNR; CDR2 reads FQNEAQ (reference sequence). Trimming cost V 3 bases and J 0 bases, with 11 bases left between them. This CDR3 spans 15 amino acids. Here the CDR3 reads CASSFLLSMNTEAFF. The CDR3 nucleotides are TGTGCCAGCAGCTTTCTACTGAGCATGAACACTGAAGCTTTCTTT.

Ten or more counts support this clone. This chain links TRBV28 with TRBJ2-7; TRBD1 matches 9 bases. The CDR3 has 15 amino acids. CDR1 and CDR2 from the germline V gene are MDHEN and SYDVKM. V was clipped by 7 bases and J by 0 bases; unmatched bases: 7. The CDR3 is CASTPWGQGSYEQYF. Here the CDR3 DNA reads TGTGCCAGCACCCCTTGGGGACAGGGCTCCTACGAGCAGTACTTC.

This clone was recorded a few times. The V and J genes are TRBV27 and TRBJ2-5; D not certain. Germline V gives CDR1 MNHEY, CDR2 SMNVEV (reference sequence). The length of the CDR3 is 13 residues. Trimming pared 6 bases from V and 4 bases from J, leaving 12 bases between. CDR3 sequence (DNA): TGTGCCAGCAGCCACGCCCCGTCAGAGACCCAGTACTTC. Translated, it gives CASSHAPSETQYF.

This clone has more than one count but fewer than ten. This chain joins TRBV6-6 and TRBJ1-5; no reliable D call. The CDR3 consists of 15 residues. In germline, CDR1 is MNHNY, CDR2 SVGAGI (reference sequence). Deletions cut 4 bases from V and 4 bases from J, with 14 bases between. CDR3 DNA: TGTGCCAGCAGTTTCGACGGACGCCAGAATCAGCCCCAGCATTTT. This translates into CASSFDGRQNQPQHF.

This clone turned up a few times. The chain employs TRBV5-6 and TRBJ2-7, with unresolved D. Germline V gene lookup returns CDR1 SGHDT and CDR2 YYEEEE. V shed 0 bases and J shed 5 bases, with 9 bases lying between them. There are 13 residues in the CDR3. The DNA of the CDR3 is TGTGCCAGCAGCTTGGTAGGTGGAAACGAGCAGTACTTC. The encoded protein is CASSLVGGNEQYF.

This clone was detected only a few times. The V gene is TRBV6-5, the J gene TRBJ2-5; TRBD2 is a possible D gene (5 bases). Germline CDR1 reads MNHEY; CDR2 reads SVGAGI. The CDR3 loop spans 13 amino acids. Trimming shortened V by 8 bases and J by 7 bases, and 17 bases separated the two germline ends. The CDR3 sequence is CASAVGERGTQYF. Written as DNA, the CDR3 is TGTGCCAGCGCAGTTGGGGAGAGAGGGACCCAGTACTTC.

CDR3 sequence (DNA): TGTGCCAGCAGTGTCCAGGGCAATGAGCAGTTCTTC. Translated, it gives CASSVQGNEQFF. This chain uses TRBV6-6 with TRBJ2-1; D perhaps matches TRBD1 (5 bases). Germline V gene sequence: CDR1 MNHNY, CDR2 SVGAGI (reference sequence). Deletions cut 5 bases from V and 6 bases from J, with 8 bases between. CDR3 size: 12 residues.

This sequence joins TRBV5-1 and TRBJ1-1; the D gene is possibly TRBD1 (6 bases). V shed 1 base and J shed 2 bases, with 9 bases lying between them. This CDR3 comprises 14 residues. The V gene's germline CDR1 is SGHRS and CDR2 YFSETQ. As DNA, the CDR3 is TGCGCCAGCAGCTTGACAGGGACTAACACTGAAGCTTTCTTT. Amino acid sequence: CASSLTGTNTEAFF.

This clone was picked up many times. The V and J genes are TRBV7-6 and TRBJ2-3; D remains ambiguous. The CDR3 length is 14 residues. CDR1 is SGHVS and CDR2 is FNYEAQ in the germline V gene. With 2 bases removed from V and 0 bases from J, the gap between germline ends came to 6 bases. The CDR3 DNA reads TGTGCCAGCAGCTTAATGGCCAGCACAGATACGCAGTATTTT. It translates to CASSLMASTDTQYF.

This clone turned up a few times. V and J are TRBV9 and TRBJ2-1; 11 positions agree with TRBD2. The CDR3 runs 16 residues. Germline lookup yields CDR1 SGDLS and CDR2 YYNGEE. V shed 0 bases and J 9 bases; nucleotides not matched to a gene: 8. This CDR3 reads CASSVETSGRRGEQFF. The CDR3, as DNA: TGTGCCAGCAGCGTAGAAACTAGCGGGAGAAGAGGTGAGCAGTTCTTC.

This clone has a count of ten or more. The V and J genes are TRBV5-1 and TRBJ1-2; unclear D gene. The CDR3 has 14 residues. The germline CDR1 and CDR2 sequences are SGHRS and YFSETQ. The V gene lost 1 base and the J gene lost 0 bases, with 7 bases spanning the gap. CDR3 region: CASSLTDTNYGYTF. CDR3 bases: TGCGCCAGCAGCTTGACAGATACTAACTATGGCTACACCTTC.